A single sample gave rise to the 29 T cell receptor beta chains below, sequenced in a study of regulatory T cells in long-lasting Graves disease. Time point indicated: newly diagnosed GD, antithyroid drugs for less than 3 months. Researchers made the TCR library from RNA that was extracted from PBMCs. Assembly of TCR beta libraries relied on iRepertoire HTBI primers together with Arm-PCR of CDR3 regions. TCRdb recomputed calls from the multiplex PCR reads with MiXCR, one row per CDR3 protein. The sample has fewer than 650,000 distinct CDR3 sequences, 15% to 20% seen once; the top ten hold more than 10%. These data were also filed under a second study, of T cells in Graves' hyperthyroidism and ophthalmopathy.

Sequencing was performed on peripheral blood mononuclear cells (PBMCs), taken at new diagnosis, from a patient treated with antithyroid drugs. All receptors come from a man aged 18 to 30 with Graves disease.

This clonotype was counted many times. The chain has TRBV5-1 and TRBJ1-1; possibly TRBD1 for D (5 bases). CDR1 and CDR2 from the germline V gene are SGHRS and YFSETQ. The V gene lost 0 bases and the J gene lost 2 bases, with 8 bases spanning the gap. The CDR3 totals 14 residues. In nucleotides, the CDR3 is TGCGCCAGCAGCTTGGATGGGACCAACACTGAAGCTTTCTTT. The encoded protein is CASSLDGTNTEAFF. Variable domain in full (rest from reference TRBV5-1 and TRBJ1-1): KAGVTQTPRYLIKTRGQQVTLSCSPISGHRSVSWYQQTPGQGLQFLFEYFSETQRNKGNFPGRFSGRQFSNSRSEMNVSTLELGDSALYLCASSLDGTNTEAFFGQGTRLTVV.

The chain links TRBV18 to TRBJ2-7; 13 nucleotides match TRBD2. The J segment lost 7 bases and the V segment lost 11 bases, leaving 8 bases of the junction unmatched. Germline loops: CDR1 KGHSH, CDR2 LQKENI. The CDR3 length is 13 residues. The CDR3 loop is CAGRTSGSREQYF. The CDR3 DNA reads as TGTGCCGGCCGGACTAGCGGGAGTCGGGAGCAGTACTTC.

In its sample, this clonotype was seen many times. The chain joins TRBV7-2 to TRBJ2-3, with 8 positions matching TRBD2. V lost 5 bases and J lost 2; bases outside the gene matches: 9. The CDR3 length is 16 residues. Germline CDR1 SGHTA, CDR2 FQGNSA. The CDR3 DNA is TGTGCCAGCAGCCCCCTTCGGACTAGCTACACAGATACGCAGTATTTT. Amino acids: CASSPLRTSYTDTQYF.

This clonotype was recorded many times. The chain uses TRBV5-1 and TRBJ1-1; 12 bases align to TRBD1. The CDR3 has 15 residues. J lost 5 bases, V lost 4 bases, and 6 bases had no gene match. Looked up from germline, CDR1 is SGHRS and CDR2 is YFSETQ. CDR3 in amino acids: CASSPGQGAGTEAFF. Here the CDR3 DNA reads TGCGCCAGCAGCCCGGGACAGGGGGCGGGAACTGAAGCTTTCTTT.

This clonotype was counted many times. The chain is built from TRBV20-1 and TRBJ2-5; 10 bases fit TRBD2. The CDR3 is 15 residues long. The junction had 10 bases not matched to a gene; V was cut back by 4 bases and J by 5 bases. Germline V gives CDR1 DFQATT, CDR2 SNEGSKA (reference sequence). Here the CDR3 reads CSAKGLALKAETQYF. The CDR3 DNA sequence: TGCAGTGCTAAGGGACTAGCGCTAAAGGCTGAGACCCAGTACTTC.

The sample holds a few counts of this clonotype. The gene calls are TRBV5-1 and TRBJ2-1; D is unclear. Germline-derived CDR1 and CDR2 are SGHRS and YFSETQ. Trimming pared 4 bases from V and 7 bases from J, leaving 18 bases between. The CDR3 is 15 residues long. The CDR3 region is CASSPPLGIRNEQFF. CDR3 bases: TGCGCCAGCAGCCCTCCGTTGGGGATCCGGAATGAGCAGTTCTTC.

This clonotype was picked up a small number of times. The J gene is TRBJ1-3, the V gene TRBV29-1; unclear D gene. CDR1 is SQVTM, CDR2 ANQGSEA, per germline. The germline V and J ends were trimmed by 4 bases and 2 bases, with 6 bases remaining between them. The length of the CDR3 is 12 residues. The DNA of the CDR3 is TGCAGCGTTGGGACTGCTGGAAACACCATATATTTT. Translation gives CSVGTAGNTIYF.

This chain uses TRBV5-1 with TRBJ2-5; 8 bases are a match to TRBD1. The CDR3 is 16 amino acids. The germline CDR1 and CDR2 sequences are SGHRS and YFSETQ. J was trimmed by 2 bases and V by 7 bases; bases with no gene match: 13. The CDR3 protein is CASLRTGKGRQETQYF. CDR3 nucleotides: TGCGCCAGCCTCCGGACAGGGAAAGGGCGACAAGAGACCCAGTACTTC.

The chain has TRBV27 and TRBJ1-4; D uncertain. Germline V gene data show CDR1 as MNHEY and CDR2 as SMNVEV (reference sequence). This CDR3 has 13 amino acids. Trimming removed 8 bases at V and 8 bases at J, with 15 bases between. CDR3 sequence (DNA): TGTGCCAGCGGCCGACCCGGCGGAGAAAAACTGTTTTTT. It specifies CASGRPGGEKLFF.

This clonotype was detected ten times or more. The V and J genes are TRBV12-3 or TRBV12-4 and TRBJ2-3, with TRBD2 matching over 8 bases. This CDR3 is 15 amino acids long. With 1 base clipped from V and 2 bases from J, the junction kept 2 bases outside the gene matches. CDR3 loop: CASSLGREATDTQYF. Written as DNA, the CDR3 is TGTGCCAGCAGTTTAGGGCGGGAGGCCACAGATACGCAGTATTTT.

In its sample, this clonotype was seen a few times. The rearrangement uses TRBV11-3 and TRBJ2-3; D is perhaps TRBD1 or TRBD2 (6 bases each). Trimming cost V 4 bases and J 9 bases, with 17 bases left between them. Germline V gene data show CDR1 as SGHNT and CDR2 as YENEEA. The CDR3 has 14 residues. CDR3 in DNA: TGTGCCAGCAGCTCGGGACTGGGGGCAGGAACGCAGTATTTT. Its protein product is CASSSGLGAGTQYF.

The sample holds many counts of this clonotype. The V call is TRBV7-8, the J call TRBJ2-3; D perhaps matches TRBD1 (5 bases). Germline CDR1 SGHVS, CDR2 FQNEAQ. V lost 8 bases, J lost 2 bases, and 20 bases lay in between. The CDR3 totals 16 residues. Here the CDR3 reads CASFAGPNSFTDTQYF. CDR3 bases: TGTGCCAGCTTCGCAGGGCCAAACAGTTTCACAGATACGCAGTATTTT.

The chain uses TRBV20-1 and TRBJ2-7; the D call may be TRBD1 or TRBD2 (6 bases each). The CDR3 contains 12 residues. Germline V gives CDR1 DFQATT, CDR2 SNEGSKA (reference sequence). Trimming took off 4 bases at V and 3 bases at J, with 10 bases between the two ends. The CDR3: CSAIEGGYEQYF. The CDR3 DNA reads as TGCAGTGCTATAGAGGGGGGCTACGAGCAGTACTTC.

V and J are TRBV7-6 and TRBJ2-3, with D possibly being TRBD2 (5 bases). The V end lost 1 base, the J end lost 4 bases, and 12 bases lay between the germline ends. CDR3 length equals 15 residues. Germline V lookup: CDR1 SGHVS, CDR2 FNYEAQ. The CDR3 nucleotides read TGTGCCAGCAGCTTAGATGCGGGTTTGCCAGATACGCAGTATTTT. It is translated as CASSLDAGLPDTQYF.

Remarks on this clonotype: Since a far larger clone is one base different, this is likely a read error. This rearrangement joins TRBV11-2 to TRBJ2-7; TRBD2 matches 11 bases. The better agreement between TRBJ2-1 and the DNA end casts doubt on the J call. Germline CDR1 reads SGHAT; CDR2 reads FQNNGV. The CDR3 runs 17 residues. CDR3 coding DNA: TGTGCCAGCGGCCCTCTAGCGGGAGGAGGGCCGGGCAATGAGCAGTTCTTC. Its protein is CASGPLAGGGPGNEQFF.

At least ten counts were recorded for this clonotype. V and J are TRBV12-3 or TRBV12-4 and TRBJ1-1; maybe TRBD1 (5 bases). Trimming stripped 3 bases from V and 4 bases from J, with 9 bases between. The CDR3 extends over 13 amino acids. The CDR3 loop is CASSFQGITEAFF. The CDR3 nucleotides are TGTGCCAGCAGTTTTCAGGGTATCACTGAAGCTTTCTTT.

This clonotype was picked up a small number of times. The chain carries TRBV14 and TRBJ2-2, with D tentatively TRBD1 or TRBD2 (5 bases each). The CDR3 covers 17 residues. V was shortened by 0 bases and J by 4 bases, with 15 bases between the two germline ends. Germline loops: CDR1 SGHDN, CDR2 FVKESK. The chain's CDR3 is CASSQEWGIQPTGELFF. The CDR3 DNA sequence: TGTGCCAGCAGCCAAGAATGGGGGATTCAACCCACCGGGGAGCTGTTTTTT.

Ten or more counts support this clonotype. For the CDR3, the DNA is TGTGCCTGGAGTGTAACTAGCTACAATGAGCAGTTCTTC. It yields the protein CAWSVTSYNEQFF. The chain is built from TRBV30 and TRBJ2-1; D is perhaps TRBD2 (5 bases). CDR1 GTSNPN and CDR2 SVGIG come from the germline V gene (reference sequence). This CDR3 region has 13 residues. The ends were cut back, 0 bases at V and 3 bases at J, with 6 bases in the middle.

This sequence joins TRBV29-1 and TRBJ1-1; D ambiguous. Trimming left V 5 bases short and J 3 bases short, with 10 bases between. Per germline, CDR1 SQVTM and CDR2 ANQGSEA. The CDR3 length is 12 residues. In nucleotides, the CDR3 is TGCAGCGTTTTGGCCTGGTACACTGAAGCTTTCTTT. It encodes CSVLAWYTEAFF.

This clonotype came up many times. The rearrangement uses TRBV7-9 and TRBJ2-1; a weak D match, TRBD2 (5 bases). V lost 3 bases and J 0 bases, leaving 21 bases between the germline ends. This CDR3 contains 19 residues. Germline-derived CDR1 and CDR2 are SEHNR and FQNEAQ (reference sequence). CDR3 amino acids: CASSFVRFERLSSYNEQFF. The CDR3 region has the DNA TGTGCCAGCAGCTTTGTCCGTTTTGAGCGGCTAAGCTCCTACAATGAGCAGTTCTTC.

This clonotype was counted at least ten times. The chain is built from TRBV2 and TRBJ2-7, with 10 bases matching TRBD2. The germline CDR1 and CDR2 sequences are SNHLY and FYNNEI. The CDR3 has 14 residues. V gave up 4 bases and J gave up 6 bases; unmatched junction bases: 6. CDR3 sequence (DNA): TGTGCCAGCAGTGCCGGGACTAGCGATTCCGAGCAGTACTTC. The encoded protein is CASSAGTSDSEQYF.

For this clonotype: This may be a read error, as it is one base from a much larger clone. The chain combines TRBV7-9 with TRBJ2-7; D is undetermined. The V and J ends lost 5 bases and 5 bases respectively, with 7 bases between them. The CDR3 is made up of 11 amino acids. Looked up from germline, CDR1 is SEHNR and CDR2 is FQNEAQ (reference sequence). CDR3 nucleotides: TGTGCCAGCAGCCCCGACCACGAGCAGTACTTC. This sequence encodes CASSPDHEQYF.

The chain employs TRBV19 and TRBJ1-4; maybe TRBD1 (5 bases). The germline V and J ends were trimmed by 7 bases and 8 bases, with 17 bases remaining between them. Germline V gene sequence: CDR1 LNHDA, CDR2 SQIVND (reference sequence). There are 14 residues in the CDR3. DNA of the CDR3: TGTGCCAGTACCCTCGGCAGGGCGGGGGAAAAACTGTTTTTT. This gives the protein CASTLGRAGEKLFF. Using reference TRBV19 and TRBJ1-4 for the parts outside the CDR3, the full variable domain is DGGITQSPKYLFRKEGQNVTLSCEQNLNHDAMYWYRQDPGQGLRLIYYSQIVNDFQKGDIAEGYSVSREKKESFPLTVTSAQKNPTAFYLCASTLGRAGEKLFFGSGTQLSVL.

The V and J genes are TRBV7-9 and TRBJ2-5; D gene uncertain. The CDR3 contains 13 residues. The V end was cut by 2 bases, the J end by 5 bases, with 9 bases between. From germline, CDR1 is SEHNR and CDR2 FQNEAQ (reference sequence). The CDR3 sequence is CASSLPWLETQYF. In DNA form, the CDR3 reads TGTGCCAGCAGCTTACCCTGGTTGGAGACCCAGTACTTC. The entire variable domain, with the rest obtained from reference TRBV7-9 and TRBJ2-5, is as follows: DTGVSQNPRHKITKRGQNVTFRCDPISEHNRLYWYRQTLGQGPEFLTYFQNEAQLEKSRLLSDRFSAERPKGSFSTLEIQRTEQGDSAMYLCASSLPWLETQYFGPGTRLLVL.

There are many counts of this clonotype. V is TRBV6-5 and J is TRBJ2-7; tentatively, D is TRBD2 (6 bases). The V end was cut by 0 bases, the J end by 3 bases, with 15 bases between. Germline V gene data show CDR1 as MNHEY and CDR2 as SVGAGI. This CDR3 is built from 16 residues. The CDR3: CASSYSTTGGLYEQYF. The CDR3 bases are TGTGCCAGCAGTTACTCGACAACAGGAGGGCTCTACGAGCAGTACTTC.

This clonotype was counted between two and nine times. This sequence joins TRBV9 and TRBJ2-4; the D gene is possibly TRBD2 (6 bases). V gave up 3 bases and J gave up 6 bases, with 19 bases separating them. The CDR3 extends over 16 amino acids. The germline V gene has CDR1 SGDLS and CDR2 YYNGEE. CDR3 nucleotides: TGTGCCAGCAGCGCGGATCTCGCCCGGAGGGGAAACATTCAGTACTTC. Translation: CASSADLARRGNIQYF. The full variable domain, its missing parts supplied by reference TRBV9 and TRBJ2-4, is DSGVTQTPKHLITATGQRVTLRCSPRSGDLSVYWYQQSLDQGLQFLIQYYNGEERAKGNILERFSAQQFPDLHSELNLSSLELGDSALYFCASSADLARRGNIQYFGAGTRLSVL.

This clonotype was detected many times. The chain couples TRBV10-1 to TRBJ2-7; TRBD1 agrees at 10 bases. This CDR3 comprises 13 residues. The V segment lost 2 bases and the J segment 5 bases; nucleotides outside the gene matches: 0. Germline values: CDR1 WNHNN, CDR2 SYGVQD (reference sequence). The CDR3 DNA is TGCGCCAGCAGTGAGGGACAGGGGGACGAGCAGTACTTC. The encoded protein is CASSEGQGDEQYF.

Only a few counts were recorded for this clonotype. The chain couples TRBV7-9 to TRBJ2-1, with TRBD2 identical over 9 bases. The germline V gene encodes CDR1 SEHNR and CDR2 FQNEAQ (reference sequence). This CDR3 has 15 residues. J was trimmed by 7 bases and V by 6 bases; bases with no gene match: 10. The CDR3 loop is CASRGYGGGGNEQFF. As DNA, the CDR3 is TGTGCCAGCAGAGGTTACGGCGGGGGGGGAAATGAGCAGTTCTTC.

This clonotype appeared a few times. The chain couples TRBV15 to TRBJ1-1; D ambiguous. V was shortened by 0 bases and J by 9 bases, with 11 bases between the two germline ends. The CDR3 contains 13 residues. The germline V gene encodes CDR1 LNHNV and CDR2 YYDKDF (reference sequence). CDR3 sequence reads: CATSRDKTEKAFF. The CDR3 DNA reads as TGTGCCACCAGCAGAGACAAAACAGAAAAAGCTTTCTTT.